This is a list of T cell receptor beta chains from one sample in a study of OX40 agonist ivuxolimab in advanced cancers. Clones were sequenced by immunoSEQ multiplex PCR, and TCRdb holds only the in-frame ones, with some missing. This repertoire shows some 74,000 clones, 90% found once; its top ten account for less than 0.35%. Here the sequenced sample was CD4+ or CD8+ T cells sorted from blood, taken in a trial of the OX40 agonist ivuxolimab. These receptors were collected from an adult with an advanced solid tumor such as melanoma, head and neck, liver or kidney cancer. The CDR3 runs from the conserved cysteine through the conserved F or W. Fields, in order: V gene, J gene, clone size, D gene, CDR3 DNA, CDR3 protein. A D gene is named only where the DNA matches it firmly. Where a row states a size, it is once, few, many or the class of an expanded clone; other rows omit it.

TRBV6-5	TRBJ1-6	NA	TRBD1	TGTGCCAGCAGTTATTATCAGGGGGGAAATTCACCCCTCCACTTT	CASSYYQGGNSPLHF
TRBV19	TRBJ2-1	NA	TRBD2	TGTGCCAGTCTTAGCGGGGACTCCTACAATGAGCAGTTCTTC	CASLSGDSYNEQFF
TRBV29-1	TRBJ2-2	NA	TRBD1	TGCAGCGTTTCTCCGGGACAGGGGGCTACCACCGGGGAGCTGTTTTTT	CSVSPGQGATTGELFF
TRBV27	TRBJ1-2	NA	NA	TGTGCCAGCAGCCGGTCCGGAGGGAAGGATGGCTACACCTTC	CASSRSGGKDGYTF
TRBV5-4	TRBJ2-7	NA	NA	TGTGCCAGCAGCTTGGCGGGCCAGACCACCTACGAGCAGTACTTC	CASSLAGQTTYEQYF
TRBV7-8	TRBJ2-3	NA	NA	TGTGCCAGTGGGGGGATAGCCGCAGATACGCAGTATTTT	CASGGIAADTQYF
TRBV7-8	TRBJ2-5	NA	TRBD2	TGTGCCAGCAGCCTGGGACTAGCCGGTGAGACCCAGTACTTC	CASSLGLAGETQYF
TRBV5-5	TRBJ2-3	NA	NA	TGTGCCAGCAGCCCGGAGGGCTCGACAGATACGCAGTATTTT	CASSPEGSTDTQYF
TRBV5-1	TRBJ2-5	NA	NA	TGCGCCAGCAGCTTACCGGGACCACAAGAGACCCAGTACTTC	CASSLPGPQETQYF
TRBV2	TRBJ1-4	NA	TRBD1	TGTGCCAGCAAATTTACAGGGGTAGACGAAAAACTGTTTTTT	CASKFTGVDEKLFF
TRBV5-1	TRBJ1-1	NA	TRBD1	TGCGCCAGTATGCACGGGACAGCGAACACTGAAGCTTTCTTT	CASMHGTANTEAFF
TRBV18	TRBJ1-4	NA	TRBD1	TGTGCCAGCTCGCCGGGGACAGGACAGGAAAAACTGTTTTTT	CASSPGTGQEKLFF
TRBV5-1	TRBJ2-1	once	TRBD1	TGCGCCAGCAGCCTGGGACAGGGGACAGCTAATGAGCAGTTCTTC	CASSLGQGTANEQFF
TRBV6-4	TRBJ2-7	NA	NA	TGTGCCAGCAGTGACAGGGAGAGCTCCTACGAGCAGTACTTC	CASSDRESSYEQYF
TRBV19	TRBJ2-3	NA	NA	TGTGCCAGTAGTTCCCCCACGGCCGGAGATACGCAGTATTTT	CASSSPTAGDTQYF
TRBV19	TRBJ1-5	NA	NA	TGTGCCAGCTCTGGGGCAGGTAATCAGCCCCAGCATTTT	CASSGAGNQPQHF
TRBV6-1	TRBJ1-1	NA	TRBD1	TGTGCCAGCAGTGATGTGGACAGGGGGCGTTGGGGCACTGAAGCTTTCTTT	CASSDVDRGRWGTEAFF
TRBV10-3	TRBJ2-3	NA	TRBD2	TGTGCCATCAGATATCTAGCGGGGGGCACAGATACGCAGTATTTT	CAIRYLAGGTDTQYF
TRBV9	TRBJ2-5	once	TRBD2	TGTGCCAGCAGCGGGGGACTAGCGGGGCCTCAAGAGACCCAGTACTTC	CASSGGLAGPQETQYF
TRBV19	TRBJ1-1	NA	TRBD1	TGTGCCAGTAGGACCGACAGGGGCTCTGAAGCTTTCTTT	CASRTDRGSEAFF
TRBV12-5	TRBJ2-3	NA	TRBD2	TGTGCTAGTGGGAAGACTAGCGGGGGATTCACAGATACGCAGTATTTT	CASGKTSGGFTDTQYF
TRBV28	TRBJ1-2	once	NA	TGTGCCAGCGGACTAGGGGGGCTGCGTCTCCTTAACTATGGCTACACCTTC	CASGLGGLRLLNYGYTF
TRBV18	TRBJ2-7	NA	NA	TGTGCCAGCTCACCACCATCTGGGCTCGAGCAGTACTTC	CASSPPSGLEQYF
TRBV27	TRBJ2-6	NA	NA	TGTGCCAGCAGTCCCGGCTCTGGGGCCAACGTCCTGACTTTC	CASSPGSGANVLTF
TRBV7-9	TRBJ1-6	NA	NA	TGTGCCAGCAGCCGAGGGGGAACAGGCAATTCACCCCTCCACTTT	CASSRGGTGNSPLHF
TRBV30	TRBJ2-1	NA	TRBD1	TGTGCCTGGAGCGGGGGACAGGGGAGAGGGGAGCAGTTCTTC	CAWSGGQGRGEQFF
TRBV7-8	TRBJ2-1	NA	NA	TGTGCCAGCAGGACCCAGGGTGCCTCGACCTCCTACAATGAGCAGTTCTTC	CASRTQGASTSYNEQFF
TRBV7-3	TRBJ2-6	NA	TRBD1	TGTGCCAGCAGCAAGGACAGGTCTAGCGTCCTGACTTTC	CASSKDRSSVLTF
TRBV6-1	TRBJ1-5	NA	NA	TGTGCCAGCAGTGTTTCAGGGACCAATCAGCCCCAGCATTTT	CASSVSGTNQPQHF
TRBV18	TRBJ1-5	NA	NA	TGTGCCAGCTCACCGGGGGCATGGGGGGGTAATCAGCCCCAGCATTTT	CASSPGAWGGNQPQHF
TRBV7-9	TRBJ1-2	NA	NA	TGTGCCAGCTCTGGGGGGGCCAACTATGGCTACACCTTC	CASSGGANYGYTF
TRBV19	TRBJ2-1	NA	NA	TGTGCCAGTATGAGGAAGAGCTCCTACAATGAGCAGTTCTTC	CASMRKSSYNEQFF
TRBV5-1	TRBJ1-3	NA	NA	TGCGCCAGCAGCCGGGGGAGCTCTGGAAACACCATATATTTT	CASSRGSSGNTIYF
TRBV11-2	TRBJ1-1	NA	TRBD1	TGTGCCAGCAGCTCCTCCGGACAGGGGGGGAACACTGAAGCTTTCTTT	CASSSSGQGGNTEAFF
TRBV10-1	TRBJ1-1	NA	NA	TGCGCCAGCAGCCCTGGGAGTTCTGGGTACACTGAAGCTTTCTTT	CASSPGSSGYTEAFF
TRBV2	TRBJ1-3	NA	NA	TGTGCCAGCAGGGGGGGATACTCTGGAAACACCATATATTTT	CASRGGYSGNTIYF
TRBV7-2	TRBJ2-3	NA	NA	TGTGCCAGCAGCCCCGGGGCCACCACAGATACGCAGTATTTT	CASSPGATTDTQYF
TRBV19	TRBJ1-1	NA	NA	TGTGCCAGTAGTATCTCGTGGCGGGGAGTTGGGACGGAGAACACTGAAGCTTTCTTT	CASSISWRGVGTENTEAFF
TRBV28	TRBJ1-1	NA	NA	TGTGCCAGCAGGGCCATCTTAGGACGGGGGGACACTGAAGCTTTCTTT	CASRAILGRGDTEAFF
TRBV5-1	TRBJ2-3	once	NA	TGCGCCAGCAAACGCGCCGGGCAATCCACAGATACGCAGTATTTT	CASKRAGQSTDTQYF
TRBV29-1	TRBJ2-1	NA	NA	TGCAGCGTTGTGGATCAGGGGTACAATGAGCAGTTCTTC	CSVVDQGYNEQFF
TRBV7-9	TRBJ1-1	NA	NA	TGTGCCAGCAGCAGATTGGGGGGTGAAGCTTTCTTT	CASSRLGGEAFF
TRBV18	TRBJ1-1	NA	NA	TGTGCCAGCTCGAAGACCGGGGGTGACACTGAAGCTTTCTTT	CASSKTGGDTEAFF
TRBV25-1	TRBJ2-7	NA	NA	TGTGCCAGCAGTGAATATACAGCTTCCTACGAGCAGTACTTC	CASSEYTASYEQYF
TRBV5-1	TRBJ1-6	few	NA	TGCGCCAGCAGCTCTAATACCGGGACTAATTCACCCCTCCACTTT	CASSSNTGTNSPLHF
TRBV5-1	TRBJ2-2	NA	NA	TGCGCCAGCACCCTAACCGGGGCCACCGGGGAGCTGTTTTTT	CASTLTGATGELFF
TRBV30	TRBJ2-5	NA	NA	TGTGCCTGGAGTCTCCTGGGGTGGGAGACCCAGTACTTC	CAWSLLGWETQYF
TRBV5-1	TRBJ1-5	NA	TRBD1	TGCGCCAGCAGCAAGGGTCAGGGGGGGCCCTCAGATCAGCCCCAGCATTTT	CASSKGQGGPSDQPQHF
TRBV27	TRBJ1-2	NA	NA	TGTGCCAGCAGTTTAACGGGCGGGTATGGCTACACCTTC	CASSLTGGYGYTF
TRBV19	TRBJ1-5	few	TRBD1	TGTGCCAGTTCCAGGGGGCTGGGTCAGCCCCAGCATTTT	CASSRGLGQPQHF
TRBV28	TRBJ1-5	once	NA	TGTGCCAGCAGTCCGGGGACAACCAGCAATCAGCCCCAGCATTTT	CASSPGTTSNQPQHF
TRBV27	TRBJ1-6	NA	NA	TGTGCCAGCAGTTACAGGGCTGAGGGATCACCCCTCCACTTT	CASSYRAEGSPLHF
TRBV11-2	TRBJ1-2	NA	TRBD1	TGTGCCAGCAGCATCATGACAGGGTTTAACTATGGCTACACCTTC	CASSIMTGFNYGYTF
TRBV5-1	TRBJ2-1	NA	NA	TGCGCCAGCAGATCCCACGAAGGGGGGGGCTCCTACAATGAGCAGTTCTTC	CASRSHEGGGSYNEQFF
TRBV19	TRBJ1-2	NA	TRBD1	TGTGCCAGTAGTTTGGGACAGTCTCATGGCACCTTC	CASSLGQSHGTF
TRBV25-1	TRBJ2-7	NA	NA	TGTGCCAGCACTTCTTCCCTGACAGGCGCGAACACCTACGAGCAGTACTTC	CASTSSLTGANTYEQYF